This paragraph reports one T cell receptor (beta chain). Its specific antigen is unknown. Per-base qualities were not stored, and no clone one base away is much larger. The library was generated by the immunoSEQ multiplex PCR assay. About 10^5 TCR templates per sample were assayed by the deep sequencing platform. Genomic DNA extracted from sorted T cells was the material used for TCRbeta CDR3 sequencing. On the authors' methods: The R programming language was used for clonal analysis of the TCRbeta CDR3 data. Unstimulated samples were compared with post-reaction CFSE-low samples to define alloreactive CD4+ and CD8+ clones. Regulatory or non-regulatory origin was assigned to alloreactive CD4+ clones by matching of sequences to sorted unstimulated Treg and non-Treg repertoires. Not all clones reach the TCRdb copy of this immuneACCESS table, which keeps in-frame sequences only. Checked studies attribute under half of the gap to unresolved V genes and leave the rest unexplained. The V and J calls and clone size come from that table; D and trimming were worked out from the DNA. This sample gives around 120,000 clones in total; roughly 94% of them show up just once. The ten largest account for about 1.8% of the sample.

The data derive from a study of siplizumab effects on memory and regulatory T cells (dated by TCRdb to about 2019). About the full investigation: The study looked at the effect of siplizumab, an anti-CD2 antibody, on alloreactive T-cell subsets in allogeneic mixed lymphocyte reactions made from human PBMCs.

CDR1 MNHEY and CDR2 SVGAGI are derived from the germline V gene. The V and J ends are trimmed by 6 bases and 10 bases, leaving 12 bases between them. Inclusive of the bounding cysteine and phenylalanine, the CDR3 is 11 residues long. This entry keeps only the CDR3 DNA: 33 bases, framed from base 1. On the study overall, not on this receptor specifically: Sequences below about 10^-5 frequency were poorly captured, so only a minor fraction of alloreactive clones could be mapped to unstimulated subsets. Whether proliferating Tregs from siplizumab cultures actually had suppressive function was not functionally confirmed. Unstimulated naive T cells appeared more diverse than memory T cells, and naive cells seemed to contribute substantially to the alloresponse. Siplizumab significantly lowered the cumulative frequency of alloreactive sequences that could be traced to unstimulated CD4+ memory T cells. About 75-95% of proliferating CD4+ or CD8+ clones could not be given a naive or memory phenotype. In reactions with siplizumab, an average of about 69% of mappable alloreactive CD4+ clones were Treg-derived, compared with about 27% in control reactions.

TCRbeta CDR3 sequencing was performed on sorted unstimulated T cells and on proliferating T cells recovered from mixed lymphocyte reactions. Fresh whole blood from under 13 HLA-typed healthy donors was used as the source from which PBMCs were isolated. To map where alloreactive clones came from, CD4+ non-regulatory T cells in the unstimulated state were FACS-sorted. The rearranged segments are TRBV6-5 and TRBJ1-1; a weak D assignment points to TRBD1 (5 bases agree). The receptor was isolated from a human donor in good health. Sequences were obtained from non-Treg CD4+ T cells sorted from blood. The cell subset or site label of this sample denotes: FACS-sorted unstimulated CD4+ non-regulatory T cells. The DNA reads TGTGCCAGCAGGAGGGGCGAAAGAGCTTTCTTT. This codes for CASRRGERAFF.